Following are 9 T cell receptor beta chains from one sample sequenced in a study of cytomegalovirus exposure and HLA in healthy donors (dated by TCRdb to 2016 to 2017). Libraries were prepared through the immunoSEQ multiplex PCR assay. For the multiplex PCR, a mixture combining 60 forward primers for TCR Vbeta segments and 13 reverse primers for TCR Jbeta segments was used. Here the immuneACCESS table is served through TCRdb, limited to in-frame sequences with V and J called. Missing clones are a known gap in these copies; in checked studies unresolved V genes cover under half, and the rest lacks a known reason. The sample table holds about 120,000 clones, of which over 60% were seen once. The top ten clones comprise around 4.5% of the sample. The sequencing sample was made of PBMCs. Receptors originate from a man aged 25 to 40 in good health and CMV-seropositive.

This clone was counted only a few times. The V gene is TRBV5-1, the J gene TRBJ2-3; 11 bases are a match to TRBD1. The CDR3 runs to 15 residues. V lost 8 bases, J lost 3 bases, and 8 bases stayed unmatched. Per germline, CDR1 SGHRS and CDR2 YFSETQ. CDR3 nucleotide sequence: TGCGCCAGTGTTGCGGGACAGGGGGAAACAGATACGCAGTATTTT. It encodes CASVAGQGETDTQYF.

This chain joins TRBV7-2 and TRBJ1-2; 10 bases are a match to TRBD1. Germline loops: CDR1 SGHTA, CDR2 FQGNSA. The trim removed 5 bases at V and 6 bases at J, leaving 15 bases unmatched. The CDR3 runs to 17 residues. The CDR3 DNA is TGTGCCAGCAGCCCAAGCCCGCGGGACAGGGGAGACCATGGCTACACCTTC. The encoded protein is CASSPSPRDRGDHGYTF. Using reference TRBV7-2 and TRBJ1-2 for the parts outside the CDR3, the full variable domain is GAGVSQSPSNKVTEKGKDVELRCDPISGHTALYWYRQSLGQGLEFLIYFQGNSAPDKSGLPSDRFSAERTGGSVSTLTIQRTQQEDSAVYLCASSPSPRDRGDHGYTFGSGTRLTVV.

The rearrangement links TRBV6-1 to TRBJ2-4; D remains unclear. CDR1 is MNHNS, CDR2 SASEGT, per germline. There are 13 residues in the CDR3. V was trimmed by 1 base and J by 3 bases, leaving 4 bases between them. As DNA, the CDR3 is TGTGCCAGCAGTGAAGGTCGCAAAAACATTCAGTACTTC. It specifies CASSEGRKNIQYF.

CDR3 sequence (DNA): TGTGCCAGCAGCGCGAAAGGGACTAGCGGGATATCGCAGTATTTT. Translation: CASSAKGTSGISQYF. V usage is TRBV7-9 and J usage is TRBJ2-3; TRBD2 matches 13 bases. The V gene's germline CDR1 is SEHNR and CDR2 FQNEAQ (reference sequence). Trimming took 5 bases from V and 10 from J; bases not matched to a gene: 9. This CDR3 comprises 15 residues.

With regard to this clone: The junction and the germline gene differ at one end; a read error may be behind it. The genes are TRBV7-9 and TRBJ2-1; D might be TRBD2 (5 bases). The germline CDR1 and CDR2 sequences are SEHNR and FQNEAQ (reference sequence). The CDR3 loop spans 12 amino acids. Here the CDR3 DNA reads TGTTCCAGCAGCTGGAGGAACAATGAGCAGTTCTTC. Translating gives CSSSWRNNEQFF.

The chain is built from TRBV9 and TRBJ2-7, with 8 bases lining up with TRBD1. With V trimmed by 0 bases and J by 2 bases, 7 bases remained unmatched. In germline, CDR1 is SGDLS, CDR2 YYNGEE. This CDR3 has 16 residues. This CDR3 reads CASSVGTGLDTYEQYF. CDR3 nucleotide sequence: TGTGCCAGCAGCGTAGGGACAGGGCTAGACACCTACGAGCAGTACTTC.

This rearrangement joins TRBV6-1 to TRBJ2-7, with a possible D match to TRBD2 (7 bases). Germline V gene data show CDR1 as MNHNS and CDR2 as SASEGT. The CDR3 is 13 residues long. The germline V and J ends were trimmed by 2 bases and 6 bases, with 11 bases remaining between them. The CDR3 DNA follows: TGTGCCAGCAGTGAACTAGGGGGGGCCGAGCAGTACTTC. It codes for CASSELGGAEQYF.

This clone is a singleton in its sample. This chain links TRBV30 with TRBJ2-3; 16 positions agree with TRBD2. Looked up from germline, CDR1 is GTSNPN and CDR2 is SVGIG (reference sequence). V lost 1 base, J lost 3 bases, and 1 base stayed unmatched. CDR3 length: 16 residues. The CDR3 nucleotides are TGTGCCTGGAGTGGGGGACTAGCGGGAGGGACAGATACGCAGTATTTT. This sequence encodes CAWSGGLAGGTDTQYF.

This clone was seen a few times. This chain's CDR3 is CASSQDSLNTEAFF. The CDR3 region has the DNA TGTGCCAGCAGTCAGGACAGCTTGAACACTGAAGCTTTCTTT. The chain recombines TRBV7-2 with TRBJ1-1; tentative D call: TRBD1 (6 bases). The CDR3 has 14 amino acids. Between the trimmed V and J ends, which lost 6 bases and 0 bases, there was a span of 11 bases. CDR1 is SGHTA, CDR2 FQGNSA, per germline.